The 4 T cell receptor beta chains given below trace back to one sample, sequenced in a study of blood T cell repertoires in COVID-19. Sequencing was performed with immunoSEQ multiplex PCR; in TCRdb, only in-frame clones are kept and a portion is missing. The table has some 170,000 clones, 75% to 85% seen once; the top ten hold about 15%. The sequencing sample was made of PBMCs or T cells enriched from blood (not recorded which). Source of these receptors: a man aged 50 to 60 who had recovered from COVID-19.

This chain links TRBV11-3 with TRBJ2-2, with no clear D. The CDR3 loop spans 17 amino acids. The V end was cut by 3 bases, the J end by 2 bases, with 16 bases between. Germline V gene data show CDR1 as SGHNT and CDR2 as YENEEA. The CDR3 protein is CASSFSPWQDNTGELFF. CDR3 DNA: TGTGCCAGCAGCTTCTCCCCCTGGCAGGATAACACCGGGGAGCTGTTTTTT. Full variable domain (outside the CDR3, taken from reference TRBV11-3 and TRBJ2-2): EAGVVQSPRYKIIEKKQPVAFWCNPISGHNTLYWYLQNLGQGPELLIRYENEEAVDDSQLPKDRFSAERLKGVDSTLKIQPAELGDSAVYLCASSFSPWQDNTGELFFGEGSRLTVL.

This chain links TRBV12-5 with TRBJ1-2; 8 positions agree with TRBD1. The CDR3 consists of 15 residues. Germline CDR1 LGHNT, CDR2 FRNRAP. V was pared by 3 bases and J by 4 bases, with 7 bases of the junction left unmatched. CDR3 protein: CASGFWDRLFYGYTF. As DNA, the CDR3 is TGTGCTAGTGGTTTCTGGGACAGGCTCTTCTATGGCTACACCTTC.

V gene TRBV6-5 combines with J gene TRBJ1-1; D is unresolved. V gave up 7 bases and J gave up 0 bases, with 9 bases separating them. Germline V gene data show CDR1 as MNHEY and CDR2 as SVGAGI. The length of the CDR3 is 13 residues. The CDR3: CASKAEVNTEAFF. As DNA, the CDR3 is TGTGCCAGCAAAGCAGAGGTGAACACTGAAGCTTTCTTT.

This clone was detected only once. V usage is TRBV10-3 and J usage is TRBJ1-5, with 11 bases that match TRBD1. In germline, CDR1 is ENHRY, CDR2 SYGVKD. This CDR3 is 16 amino acids long. V lost 3 bases, J lost 8 bases, and 9 bases stayed unmatched. The CDR3 region is CAISDAGQGAGEPQHF. The CDR3 region has the DNA TGTGCCATCAGTGACGCCGGACAGGGGGCAGGCGAGCCCCAGCATTTT.